This record looks at one T cell receptor (beta chain) sequence and its context. This specimen belongs to a study of T cell responses to AZD1222 COVID-19 vaccine. Only in-frame clones appear in the TCRdb table, and some are missing; sequencing was by immunoSEQ multiplex PCR. This table has 150,000 to 200,000 clones, roughly 87% appearing once. There are 12 residues in the CDR3. Trimming shortened V by 0 bases and J by 8 bases, and 8 bases separated the two germline ends. Germline CDR1 SGHKS, CDR2 YYEKEE (reference sequence). The sample consisted of peripheral blood, taken 28 days after the second AZD1222 dose. V is TRBV5-5 and J is TRBJ1-1, with unresolved D. The TCR was taken from an adult who received the AZD1222 COVID-19 vaccine. CDR3 sequence reads: CASSLEENEAFF. CDR3 in DNA: TGTGCCAGCAGCTTGGAGGAGAACGAAGCTTTCTTT.